This T cell receptor (beta chain) came from a study of T cell responses to AZD1222 COVID-19 vaccine. About the study: Pooled together were second doses at about 4 or about 12 weeks. The study's findings and limits: White British ancestry dominated among donors, who included more females, and clonal diversity was possibly underestimated. Just a handful of AZD1222 recipients tested seropositive at baseline. Rises in breadth and depth of Spike-specific TCRs came after two AZD1222 doses.

CDR1 is SNHLY and CDR2 is FYNNEI in the germline V gene. V shed 8 bases, J shed 6 bases, and the junction held 4 bases outside the gene matches. The CDR3 extends over 13 amino acids. Measured with immunoSEQ multiplex PCR; TCRdb has only the in-frame clones, and not every one. This sample carries around 94,000 clones, approximately 86% of them seen once, and the ten largest clones take more than 4.5%. This clone was counted a few times. Its antigen is not identified. The chain uses TRBV2 and TRBJ2-7, with 13 nucleotides matching TRBD2. The TCR originated in an adult in good health. The sample here was peripheral blood, taken on day 0 of AZD1222 vaccination. The DNA of the CDR3 is TGTGCCAGCTATGGACTAGCGGGAGCCGAGCAGTACTTC. The encoded protein is CASYGLAGAEQYF.